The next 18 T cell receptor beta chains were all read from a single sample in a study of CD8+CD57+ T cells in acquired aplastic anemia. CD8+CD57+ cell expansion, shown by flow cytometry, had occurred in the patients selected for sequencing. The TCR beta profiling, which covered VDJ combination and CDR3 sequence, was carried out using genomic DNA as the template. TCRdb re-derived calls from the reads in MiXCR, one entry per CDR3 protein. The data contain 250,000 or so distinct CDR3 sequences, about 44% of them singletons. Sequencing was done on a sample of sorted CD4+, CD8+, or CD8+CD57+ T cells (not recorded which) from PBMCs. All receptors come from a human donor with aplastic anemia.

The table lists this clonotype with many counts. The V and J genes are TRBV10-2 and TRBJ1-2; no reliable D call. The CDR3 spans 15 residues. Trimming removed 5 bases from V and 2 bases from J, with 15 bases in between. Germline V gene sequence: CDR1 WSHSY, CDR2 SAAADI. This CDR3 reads CASSSRTDLNYGYTF. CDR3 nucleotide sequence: TGCGCCAGCAGTTCCCGGACGGATCTCAACTATGGCTACACCTTC.

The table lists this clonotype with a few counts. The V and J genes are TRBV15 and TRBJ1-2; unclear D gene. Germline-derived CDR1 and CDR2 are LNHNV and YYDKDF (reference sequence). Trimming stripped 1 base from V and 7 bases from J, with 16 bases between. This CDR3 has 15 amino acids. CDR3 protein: CATSRGKGLTSGYTF. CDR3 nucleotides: TGTGCCACCAGCAGAGGAAAGGGCTTGACGAGTGGCTACACCTTC.

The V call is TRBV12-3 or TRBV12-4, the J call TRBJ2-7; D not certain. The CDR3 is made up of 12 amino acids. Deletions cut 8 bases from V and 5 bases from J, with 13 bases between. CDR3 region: CASRLSVDEQYF. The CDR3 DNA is TGTGCCAGCCGCCTTTCAGTCGACGAGCAGTACTTC.

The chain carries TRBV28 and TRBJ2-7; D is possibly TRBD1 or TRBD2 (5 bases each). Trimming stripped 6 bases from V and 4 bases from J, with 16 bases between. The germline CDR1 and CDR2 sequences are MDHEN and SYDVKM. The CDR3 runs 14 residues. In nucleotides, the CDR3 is TGTGCCAGCAGAAACCGGGACGGTTTGTACGAGCAGTACTTC. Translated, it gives CASRNRDGLYEQYF.

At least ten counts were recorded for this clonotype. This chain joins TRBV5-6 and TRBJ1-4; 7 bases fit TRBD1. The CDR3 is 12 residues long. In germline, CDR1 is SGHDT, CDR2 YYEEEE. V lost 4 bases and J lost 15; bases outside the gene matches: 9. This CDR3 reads CASSTRQGNVFF. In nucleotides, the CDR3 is TGTGCCAGCAGCACTAGACAGGGCAACGTGTTTTTT. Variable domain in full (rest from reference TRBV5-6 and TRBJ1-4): DAGVTQSPTHLIKTRGQQVTLRCSPKSGHDTVSWYQQALGQGPQFIFQYYEEEERQRGNFPDRFSGHQFPNYSSELNVNALLLGDSALYLCASSTRQGNVFFGSGTQLSVL.

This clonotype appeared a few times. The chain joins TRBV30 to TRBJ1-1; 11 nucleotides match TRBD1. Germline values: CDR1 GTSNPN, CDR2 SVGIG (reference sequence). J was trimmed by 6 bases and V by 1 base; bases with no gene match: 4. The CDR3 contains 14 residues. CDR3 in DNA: TGTGCCTGGAGTGGCGGGACAGGGGGGGCTGAAGCTTTCTTT. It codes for CAWSGGTGGAEAFF.

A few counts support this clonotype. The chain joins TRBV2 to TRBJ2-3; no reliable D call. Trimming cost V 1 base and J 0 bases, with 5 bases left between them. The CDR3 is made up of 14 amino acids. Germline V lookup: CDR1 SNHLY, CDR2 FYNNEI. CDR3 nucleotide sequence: TGTGCCAGCAGTGAAGAATCCAGCACAGATACGCAGTATTTT. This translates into CASSEESSTDTQYF.

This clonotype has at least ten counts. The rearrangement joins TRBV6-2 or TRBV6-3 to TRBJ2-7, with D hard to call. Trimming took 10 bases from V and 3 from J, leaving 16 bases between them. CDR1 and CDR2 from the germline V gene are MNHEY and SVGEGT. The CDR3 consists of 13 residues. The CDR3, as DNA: TGTGCCACCCGTCCCACATGGCTCTACGAGCAGTACTTC. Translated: CATRPTWLYEQYF.

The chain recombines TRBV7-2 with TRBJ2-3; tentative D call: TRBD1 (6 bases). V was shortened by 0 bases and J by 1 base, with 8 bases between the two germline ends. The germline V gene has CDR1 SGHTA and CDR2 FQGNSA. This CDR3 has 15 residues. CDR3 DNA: TGTGCCAGCAGCTTAGCGCAGGGGCGCACAGATACGCAGTATTTT. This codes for CASSLAQGRTDTQYF.

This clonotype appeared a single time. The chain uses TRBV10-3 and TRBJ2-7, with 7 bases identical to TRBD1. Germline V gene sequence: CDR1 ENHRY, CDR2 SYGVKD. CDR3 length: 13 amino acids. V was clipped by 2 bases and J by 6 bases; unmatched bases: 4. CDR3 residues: CAISEEAGGEQYF. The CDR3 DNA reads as TGTGCCATCAGTGAGGAGGCAGGGGGCGAGCAGTACTTC.

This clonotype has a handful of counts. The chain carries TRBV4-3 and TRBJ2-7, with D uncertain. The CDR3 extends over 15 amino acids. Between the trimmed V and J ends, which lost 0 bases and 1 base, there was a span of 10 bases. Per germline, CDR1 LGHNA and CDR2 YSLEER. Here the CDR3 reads CASSQDRNPSYEQYF. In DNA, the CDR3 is TGCGCCAGCAGCCAAGACAGGAACCCATCCTACGAGCAGTACTTC.

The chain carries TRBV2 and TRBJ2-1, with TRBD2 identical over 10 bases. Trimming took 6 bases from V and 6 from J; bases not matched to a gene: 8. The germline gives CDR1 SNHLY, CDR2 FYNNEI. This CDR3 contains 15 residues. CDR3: CASRISAGGRNEQFF. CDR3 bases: TGTGCCAGCAGGATTTCAGCGGGGGGGCGCAATGAGCAGTTCTTC. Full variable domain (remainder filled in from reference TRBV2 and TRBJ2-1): EPEVTQTPSHQVTQMGQEVILRCVPISNHLYFYWYRQILGQKVEFLVSFYNNEISEKSEIFDDQFSVERPDGSNFTLKIRSTKLEDSAMYFCASRISAGGRNEQFFGPGTRLTVL.

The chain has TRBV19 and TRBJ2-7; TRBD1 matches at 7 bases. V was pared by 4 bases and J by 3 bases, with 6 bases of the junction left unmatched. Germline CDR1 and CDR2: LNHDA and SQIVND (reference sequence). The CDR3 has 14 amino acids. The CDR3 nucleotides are TGTGCCAGTAGTACTAACAGGGGACGCTACGAGCAGTACTTC. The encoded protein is CASSTNRGRYEQYF.

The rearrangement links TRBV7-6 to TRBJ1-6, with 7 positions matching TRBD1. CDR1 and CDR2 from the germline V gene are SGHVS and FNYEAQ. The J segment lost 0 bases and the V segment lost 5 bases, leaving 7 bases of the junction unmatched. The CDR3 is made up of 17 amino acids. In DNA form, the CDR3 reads TGTGCCAGCAGCCCCGACGGGGACAGCTCCTATAATTCACCCCTCCACTTT. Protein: CASSPDGDSSYNSPLHF. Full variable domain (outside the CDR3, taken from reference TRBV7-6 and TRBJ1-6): GAGVSQSPRYKVTKRGQDVALRCDPISGHVSLYWYRQALGQGPEFLTYFNYEAQQDKSGLPNDRFSAERPEGSISTLTIQRTEQRDSAMYRCASSPDGDSSYNSPLHFGNGTRLTVT.

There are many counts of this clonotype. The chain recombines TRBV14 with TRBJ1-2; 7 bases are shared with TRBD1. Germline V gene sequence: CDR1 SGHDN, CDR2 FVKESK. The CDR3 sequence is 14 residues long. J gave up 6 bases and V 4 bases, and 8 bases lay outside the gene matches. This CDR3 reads CASSPRQGSDGYTF. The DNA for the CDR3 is TGTGCCAGCAGCCCTAGACAGGGTTCAGATGGCTACACCTTC.

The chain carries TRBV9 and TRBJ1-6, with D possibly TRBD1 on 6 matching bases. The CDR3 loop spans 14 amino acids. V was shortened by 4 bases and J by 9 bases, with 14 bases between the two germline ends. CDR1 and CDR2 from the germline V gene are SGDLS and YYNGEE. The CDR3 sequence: CASSLRDIGSPLHF. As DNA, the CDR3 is TGTGCCAGCAGCCTCAGGGACATCGGTTCACCCCTCCACTTT.

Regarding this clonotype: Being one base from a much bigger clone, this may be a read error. The CDR3 region is CASSFGTGAYYEQYF. The CDR3 nucleotides are TGTGCCAGCAGTTTCGGGACAGGAGCCTACTACGAGCAGTACTTC. The chain combines TRBV12-3 or TRBV12-4 with TRBJ2-7; 8 positions match TRBD1. Unmatched junction bases numbered 7, after V lost 3 bases and J lost 3 bases. The CDR3 length is 15 residues.

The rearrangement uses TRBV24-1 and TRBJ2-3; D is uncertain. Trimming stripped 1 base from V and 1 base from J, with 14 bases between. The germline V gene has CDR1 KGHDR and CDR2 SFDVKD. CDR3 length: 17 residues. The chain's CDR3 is CATSDFWDSRGTDTQYF. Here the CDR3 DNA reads TGTGCCACCAGTGATTTTTGGGATTCACGTGGCACAGATACGCAGTATTTT.